This TCR beta chain originates from a study of cytomegalovirus exposure and HLA in healthy donors. Concerning this clone itself: Its antigen is unidentified.

Study conclusions and caveats: A later analysis linked a missense variant in DCLRE1C to the trimming of TCR beta V and J genes.

The PCR was carried out with 60 Vbeta primers and 13 Jbeta primers. Libraries were prepared by immunoSEQ multiplex PCR; TCRdb keeps only in-frame clonotypes and omits some of them. The sample consists of around 120,000 clones, 74% of them appearing once. Sequences were obtained from PBMCs. This TCR derives from a man aged 45-65 years in good health and CMV-seropositive.

The CDR3 DNA reads TGTGCCAGCAGCCAATCAGCGGGGGCCTACGAGCAGTACTTC. This translates into CASSQSAGAYEQYF. V and J are TRBV27 and TRBJ2-7; TRBD2 aligns across 8 bases. J was trimmed by 2 bases and V by 6 bases; bases with no gene match: 6. The CDR3 is 14 residues long. CDR1 is MNHEY and CDR2 is SMNVEV in the germline V gene (reference sequence).